The text below deals with one TCR beta chain. This specimen comes from a study of cytomegalovirus exposure and HLA in healthy donors. Study-level information: It was reported in a later analysis that the 120 validation repertoires used the same platform as the approximately 650 first-cohort repertoires.

TCRdb's table, derived via immunoSEQ multiplex PCR, lists solely in-frame clones and lacks some. The sample carries under 95,000 clones, approximately 93% recorded once. The CDR3 is 14 residues long. V shed 4 bases, J shed 9 bases, and the junction held 11 bases outside the gene matches. The V gene's germline CDR1 is SNHLY and CDR2 FYNNEI. The chain employs TRBV2 and TRBJ2-7, with TRBD1 matching over 8 bases. Specimen: PBMCs. The receptor was isolated from a woman aged 18-35 years in good health and CMV-seronegative. In DNA, the CDR3 is TGTGCCAGCAGTGCTGGACAGGGATCCATCAGGCAGTACTTC. Its protein product is CASSAGQGSIRQYF.